This T cell receptor (beta chain) was identified in a study of OX40 agonist ivuxolimab in advanced cancers. Clones were read by immunoSEQ multiplex PCR, and TCRdb kept only the in-frame ones, dropping some. The profile shows around 19,000 clones, roughly 87% of them singletons. As regards this clone: The antigen remains undetermined.

CDR3 length equals 16 residues. Trimming pared 2 bases from V and 1 base from J, leaving 14 bases between. The germline V gene encodes CDR1 LNHNV and CDR2 YYDKDF (reference sequence). General study findings and limits: Some patients who did not respond also had low normalized T-cell clonal expansion.

The receptor was isolated from an adult with an advanced solid tumor such as melanoma, head and neck, liver or kidney cancer. The J gene is TRBJ2-5, the V gene TRBV15; D is possibly TRBD2 (6 bases). Specimen: CD4+ or CD8+ T cells sorted from blood, collected in a trial of the OX40 agonist ivuxolimab. In nucleotides, the CDR3 is TGTGCCACCAGCAGACAGGGACTCTCGATCCAAGAGACCCAGTACTTC. Encoded protein: CATSRQGLSIQETQYF.